This T cell receptor beta chain was profiled in a study of identical twins. Points from the study as a whole: Those out-of-frame alpha sequences shared by twins showed an excess of low generation probability. Cord blood's abundant beta clonotypes had fewer insertions, unlike memory repertoires.

A template switching step contributed a universal primer site, while unique molecular identifiers were present in the cDNA. TCRdb analysed the 5' RACE reads with MiXCR anew, one entry per CDR3 protein. The repertoire holds approximately 490,000 distinct CDR3 sequences, 20% to 25% seen once, with 0.4% to 0.6% in the top ten. Germline assignment: CDR1 SGHVS and CDR2 FQNEAQ. Trimming shortened V by 4 bases and J by 3 bases, and 13 bases separated the two germline ends. CDR3 length equals 14 residues. Details on this clonotype: Its target is unknown.

The data were also submitted as part of a second study, on yellow fever vaccine responses in identical twins. As that study records: Among the twins, the vaccine T cell response reportedly seemed partly convergent and partly personalized.

This sequence was found in a woman under 30 in good health. This chain uses TRBV7-8 with TRBJ2-7; D remains ambiguous. Input material: CD4+ T cells sorted from blood. CDR3 DNA sequence: TGTGCCAGCAGCTCAACAACACTCAACTACGAGCAGTACGTC. It translates to CASSSTTLNYEQYV.